This record looks at one TCR beta chain sequence and its context. Its target is not known. Each CDR3 protein gets one entry after TCRdb re-called the RT-PCR reads with MiXCR. The sample carries around 580,000 distinct CDR3 sequences, less than 15% recorded once. Trimming removed 6 bases at V and 0 bases at J, with 6 bases between. CDR1 and CDR2 from the germline V gene are DFQATT and SNEGSKA (reference sequence). This CDR3 has 13 residues. The data are from a study of response to subunit inactivated influenza vaccine. Study outcomes and limitations: The authors suggested that every seasonal influenza vaccination recruits few new T cells.

The rearrangement joins TRBV20-1 to TRBJ2-6; no definite D call. Sample: PBMCs from blood, taken 11 to 12 days after vaccination. This clonotype was sampled from a man aged 50 or older who received an inactivated influenza vaccine. The CDR3 is CSAYTSGANVLTF. The CDR3 DNA sequence: TGCAGTGCATATACCTCTGGGGCCAACGTCCTGACTTTC.